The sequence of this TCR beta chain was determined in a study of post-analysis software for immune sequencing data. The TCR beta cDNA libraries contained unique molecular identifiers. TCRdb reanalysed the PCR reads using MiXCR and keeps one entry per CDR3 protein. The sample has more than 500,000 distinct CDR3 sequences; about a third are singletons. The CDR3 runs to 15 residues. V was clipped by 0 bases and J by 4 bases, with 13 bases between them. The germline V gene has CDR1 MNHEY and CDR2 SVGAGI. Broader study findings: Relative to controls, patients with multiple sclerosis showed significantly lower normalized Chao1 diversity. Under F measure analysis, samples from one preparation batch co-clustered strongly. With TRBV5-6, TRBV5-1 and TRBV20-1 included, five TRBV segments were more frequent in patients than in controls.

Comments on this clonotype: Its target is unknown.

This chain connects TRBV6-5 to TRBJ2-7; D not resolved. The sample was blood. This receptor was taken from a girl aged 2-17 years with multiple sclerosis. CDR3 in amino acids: CASSYSPAERYEQYF. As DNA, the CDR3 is TGTGCCAGCAGTTACTCACCAGCTGAAAGGTACGAGCAGTACTTC.